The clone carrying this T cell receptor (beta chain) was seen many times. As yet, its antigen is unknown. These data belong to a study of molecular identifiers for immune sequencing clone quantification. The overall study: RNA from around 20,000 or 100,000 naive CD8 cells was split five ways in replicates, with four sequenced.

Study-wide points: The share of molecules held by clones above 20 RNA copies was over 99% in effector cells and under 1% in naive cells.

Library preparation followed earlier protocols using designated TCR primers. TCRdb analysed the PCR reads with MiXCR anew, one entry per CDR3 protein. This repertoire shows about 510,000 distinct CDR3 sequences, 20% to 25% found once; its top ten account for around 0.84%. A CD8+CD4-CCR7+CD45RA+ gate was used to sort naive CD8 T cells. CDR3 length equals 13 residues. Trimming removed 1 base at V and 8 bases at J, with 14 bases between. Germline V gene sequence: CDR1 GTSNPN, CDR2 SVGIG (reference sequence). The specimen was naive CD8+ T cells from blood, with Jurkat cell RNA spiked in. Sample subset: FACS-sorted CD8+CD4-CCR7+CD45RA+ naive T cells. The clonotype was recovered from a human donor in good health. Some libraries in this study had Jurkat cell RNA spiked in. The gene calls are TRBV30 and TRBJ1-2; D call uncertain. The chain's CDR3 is CAWSAISSGGYTF. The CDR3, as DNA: TGTGCCTGGAGTGCAATAAGTAGCGGAGGCTACACCTTC.